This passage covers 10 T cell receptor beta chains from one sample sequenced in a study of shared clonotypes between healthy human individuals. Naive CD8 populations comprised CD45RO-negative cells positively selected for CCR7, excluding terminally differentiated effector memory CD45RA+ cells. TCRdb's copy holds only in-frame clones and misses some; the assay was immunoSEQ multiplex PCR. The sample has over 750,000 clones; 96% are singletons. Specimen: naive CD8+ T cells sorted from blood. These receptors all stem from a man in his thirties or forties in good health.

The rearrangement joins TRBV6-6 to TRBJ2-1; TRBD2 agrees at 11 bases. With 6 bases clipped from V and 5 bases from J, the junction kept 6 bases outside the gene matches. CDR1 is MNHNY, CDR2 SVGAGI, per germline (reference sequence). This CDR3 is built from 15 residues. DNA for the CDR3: TGTGCCAGCAGCCCCACTAGCGGGAGTAACAATGAGCAGTTCTTC. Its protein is CASSPTSGSNNEQFF.

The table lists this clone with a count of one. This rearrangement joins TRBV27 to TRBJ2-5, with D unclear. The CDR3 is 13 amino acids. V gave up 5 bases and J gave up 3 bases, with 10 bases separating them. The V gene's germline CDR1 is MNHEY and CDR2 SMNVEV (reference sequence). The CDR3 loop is CASSKIYKETQYF. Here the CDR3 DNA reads TGTGCCAGCAGTAAAATTTATAAAGAGACCCAGTACTTC.

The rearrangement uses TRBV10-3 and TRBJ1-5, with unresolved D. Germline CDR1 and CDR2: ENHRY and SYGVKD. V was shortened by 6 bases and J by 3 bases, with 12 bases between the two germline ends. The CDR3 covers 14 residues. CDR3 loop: CAIREDGYNQPQHF. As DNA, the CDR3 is TGTGCCATCAGAGAGGACGGGTACAATCAGCCCCAGCATTTT.

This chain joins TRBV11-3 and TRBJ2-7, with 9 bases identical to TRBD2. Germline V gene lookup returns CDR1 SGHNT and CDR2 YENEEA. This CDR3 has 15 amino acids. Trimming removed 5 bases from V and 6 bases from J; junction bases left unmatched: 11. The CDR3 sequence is CASSAQTSGPAEQYF. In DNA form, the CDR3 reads TGTGCCAGCAGCGCTCAGACTAGCGGCCCCGCCGAGCAGTACTTC.

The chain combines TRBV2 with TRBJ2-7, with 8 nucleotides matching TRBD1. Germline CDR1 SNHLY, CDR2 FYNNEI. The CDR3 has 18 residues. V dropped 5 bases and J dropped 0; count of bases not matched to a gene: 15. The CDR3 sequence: CASSSLERTGFGSYEQYF. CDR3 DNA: TGTGCCAGCAGTTCCCTCGAACGGACAGGGTTTGGCTCCTACGAGCAGTACTTC.

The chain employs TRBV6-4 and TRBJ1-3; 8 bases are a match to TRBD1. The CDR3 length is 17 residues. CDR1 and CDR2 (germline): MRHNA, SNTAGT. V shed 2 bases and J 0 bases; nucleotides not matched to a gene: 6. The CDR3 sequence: CASSDGGQVLSGNTIYF. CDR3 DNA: TGTGCCAGCAGTGACGGGGGACAGGTTCTCTCTGGAAACACCATATATTTT.

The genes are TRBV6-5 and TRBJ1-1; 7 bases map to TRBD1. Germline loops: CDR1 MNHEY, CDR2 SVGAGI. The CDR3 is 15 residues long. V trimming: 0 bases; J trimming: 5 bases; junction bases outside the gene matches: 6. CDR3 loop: CASSYSQGVYTEAFF. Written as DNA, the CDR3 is TGTGCCAGCAGTTACTCTCAGGGGGTCTATACTGAAGCTTTCTTT.

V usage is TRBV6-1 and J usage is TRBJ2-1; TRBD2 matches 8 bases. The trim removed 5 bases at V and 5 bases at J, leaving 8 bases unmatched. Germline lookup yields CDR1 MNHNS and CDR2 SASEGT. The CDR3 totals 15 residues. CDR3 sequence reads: CASSTYGLANNEQFF. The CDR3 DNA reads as TGTGCCAGCAGTACCTACGGACTAGCAAACAATGAGCAGTTCTTC.

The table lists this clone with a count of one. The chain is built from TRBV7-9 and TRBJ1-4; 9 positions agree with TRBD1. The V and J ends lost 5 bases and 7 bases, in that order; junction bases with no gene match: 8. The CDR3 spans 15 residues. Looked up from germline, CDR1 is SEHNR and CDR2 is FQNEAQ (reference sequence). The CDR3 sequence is CASSPTTGGSEKLFF. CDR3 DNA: TGTGCCAGCAGCCCAACCACAGGGGGCAGTGAAAAACTGTTTTTT.

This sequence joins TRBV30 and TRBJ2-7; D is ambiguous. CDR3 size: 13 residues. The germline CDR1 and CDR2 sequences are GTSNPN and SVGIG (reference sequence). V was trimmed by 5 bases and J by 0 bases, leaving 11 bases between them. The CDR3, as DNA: TGTGCCTGGGGTAAGCCTCTCTCCTACGAGCAGTACTTC. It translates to CAWGKPLSYEQYF.